The rows below give T cell receptor beta chains drawn from one sample of a study of breast tumors, draining lymph nodes, adjacent tissues. One entry per CDR3 protein results from TCRdb running MiXCR on the multiplex PCR reads. This sample has 70,000 to 95,000 distinct CDR3 sequences, with roughly a fifth found just once. The source material was axillary lymph node tissue. The receptors derive from a female donor with breast cancer. Some clones in this sample may be carry-over from other donors' samples. Both conserved end residues are part of each CDR3. D genes are given only for firm matches. Some rows have no size entry. The others give once, few or many, or a class for an expanded clone.

>TRBV7-9|many|.
CASSLEFPGRQYGYTF
>TRBV27|.|TRBD1
CASSMIPDRVNEKLFF
>TRBV28|.|TRBD1
CASTEGQGAQPQHF
>TRBV11-3|many|.
CASSLGVRGTDTQYF
>TRBV20-1|many|.
CSAMDPLNSYEQYF
>TRBV5-1|.|.
CASSLIDYNEQFF
>TRBV10-1|many|.
CASSEDSVLSGANVLTF
>TRBV20-1|many|.
CSASPANRPRYEQYF
>TRBV12-3/TRBV12-4|many|.
CASSLGGAAPGQFF
>TRBV11-3|many|TRBD2
CASSPGLAGYYEQYF
>TRBV12-5|.|TRBD2
CASKAPGLAGGGAGELFF
>TRBV9|many|TRBD1
CASSVEGQMNSPLHF
>TRBV6-5|many|.
CASSYQRGNQPQHF
>TRBV10-3|many|.
CAISEFASSLGARHNEQFF
>TRBV20-1|many|TRBD2
CSATRTSGRPDTQYF